These T cell receptor beta chains were read from a single sample in a study of beta chain features in type 1 diabetes. Produced via immunoSEQ multiplex PCR; TCRdb's table is partial and in-frame only. This sample has 120,000 to 150,000 clones; roughly an eighth occur once, and the top ten carry approximately 1.3%. The sequenced sample consisted of central memory CD4+ T cells from blood. These receptors were obtained from a man between 18 and 29 years old with type 1 diabetes. CDR3s include the opening cysteine and the closing phenylalanine or tryptophan. D genes are given only for firm matches. The size of a clone is reported for some rows only, either as once, few or many, or as a class for expanded clones.

abundance	v_gene	j_gene	d_gene	CDR3aa	CDR3nt
.	TRBV2	TRBJ1-6	.	CASSEQGDNSPLHF	TGTGCCAGCAGTGAACAGGGCGATAATTCACCCCTCCACTTT
.	TRBV5-4	TRBJ1-2	.	CASSFGRQYGYTF	TGTGCCAGCAGCTTTGGTCGACAGTATGGCTACACCTTC
.	TRBV28	TRBJ2-1	TRBD2	CAIIAGANNEQFF	TGTGCCATCATAGCGGGGGCAAACAATGAGCAGTTCTTC
.	TRBV30	TRBJ1-2	.	CAWSVVGSSYGYTF	TGTGCCTGGAGTGTAGTCGGTTCTAGCTATGGCTACACCTTC
.	TRBV5-1	TRBJ2-1	TRBD1	CASMDRDSYNEQFF	TGCGCCAGCATGGACAGGGACTCCTACAATGAGCAGTTCTTC
.	TRBV10-1	TRBJ2-1	.	CASSGGMDEQFF	TGCGCCAGCAGTGGAGGGATGGATGAGCAGTTCTTC
.	TRBV5-6	TRBJ1-3	.	CASSSYLSSGNTIYF	TGTGCCAGCAGCTCCTACCTAAGCTCTGGAAACACCATATATTTT
.	TRBV2	TRBJ1-5	.	CASSDGNQPQHF	TGTGCCAGCAGTGATGGGAATCAGCCCCAGCATTTT
.	TRBV18	TRBJ2-7	TRBD1	CASSPAGGRDEQYF	TGTGCCAGCTCACCTGCAGGGGGCAGGGACGAGCAGTACTTC
.	TRBV6-5	TRBJ1-1	.	CASSLQGVQSTEAFF	TGTGCCAGCAGTTTACAAGGGGTTCAGAGCACTGAAGCTTTCTTT
.	TRBV9	TRBJ1-5	.	CASSATGFNQPQHF	TGTGCCAGCAGCGCCACAGGTTTTAATCAGCCCCAGCATTTT
.	TRBV19	TRBJ1-5	TRBD1	CATSGTGTDSNQPQHF	TGTGCCACCAGCGGGACAGGGACCGATAGCAATCAGCCCCAGCATTTT
few	TRBV20-1	TRBJ1-1	.	CSARVLGEAFF	TGCAGTGCTAGAGTCTTGGGTGAAGCTTTCTTT
.	TRBV30	TRBJ1-1	.	CAWSGPVNTEAFF	TGTGCCTGGAGTGGACCGGTGAACACTGAAGCTTTCTTT
few	TRBV21-1	TRBJ2-2	.	CASSKNGNTGELFF	TGTGCCAGCAGCAAAAACGGGAACACCGGGGAGCTGTTTTTT
.	TRBV7-6	TRBJ1-4	TRBD1	CASSADLGTGRGKLFF	TGTGCCAGCAGCGCCGACCTCGGGACAGGGAGGGGAAAACTGTTTTTT
.	TRBV7-9	TRBJ1-6	TRBD1	CASSPGQGGSPLHF	TGTGCCAGCAGCCCCGGACAGGGGGGTTCACCCCTCCACTTT
.	TRBV7-3	TRBJ1-6	.	CASSFQGNGSPLHF	TGTGCCAGCAGCTTCCAGGGAAATGGGTCACCCCTCCACTTT
few	TRBV27	TRBJ2-2	TRBD1	CASRWTGNTGELFF	TGTGCCAGCAGATGGACAGGGAACACCGGGGAGCTGTTTTTT
few	TRBV4-1	TRBJ2-5	.	CAIEPLQRETQYF	TGCGCCATCGAACCTCTCCAGAGGGAGACCCAGTACTTC
many	TRBV9	TRBJ2-3	TRBD2	CASSVGPSGYTDTQYF	TGTGCCAGCAGCGTAGGGCCTAGCGGGTACACAGATACGCAGTATTTT
many	TRBV2	TRBJ1-1	.	CASSVMNTEAFF	TGTGCCAGCAGTGTCATGAACACTGAAGCTTTCTTT
few	TRBV13	TRBJ2-1	.	CASSLGYNEQFF	TGTGCCAGCAGCTTAGGTTACAATGAGCAGTTCTTC
few	TRBV7-2	TRBJ1-2	.	CASNLFTGTREGYTF	TGTGCCAGCAACCTTTTCACCGGGACAAGGGAAGGCTACACCTTC
few	TRBV7-2	TRBJ2-2	.	CASSLAAGALTGELFF	TGTGCCAGCAGCTTAGCTGCGGGGGCGCTCACCGGGGAGCTGTTTTTT
.	TRBV20-1	TRBJ1-2	.	CSARLLYGYTF	TGCAGTGCTAGACTCCTCTACGGCTACACCTTC
few	TRBV27	TRBJ1-2	.	CASSSQGGDGYTF	TGTGCCAGCAGTTCGCAGGGCGGGGATGGCTACACCTTC
.	TRBV13	TRBJ1-2	.	CASTVRDSRNYGYTF	TGTGCCAGCACAGTCCGGGACTCCAGAAACTATGGCTACACCTTC
.	TRBV6-5	TRBJ1-2	.	CASSRRNIEYTF	TGTGCCAGCAGTCGCCGGAACATCGAATACACCTTC
.	TRBV10-3	TRBJ2-3	TRBD1	CATDPGTETDTQYF	TGTGCCACAGATCCCGGGACAGAGACAGATACGCAGTATTTT
.	TRBV20-1	TRBJ1-4	.	CSAGIGEKLFF	TGCAGTGCTGGAATAGGTGAAAAACTGTTTTTT
many	TRBV25-1	TRBJ1-4	.	CASSSGTTNEKLFF	TGTGCCAGCAGTTCGGGTACAACTAATGAAAAACTGTTTTTT
.	TRBV6-5	TRBJ1-3	TRBD1	CASSYSTGSSGNTIYF	TGTGCCAGCAGTTACTCGACAGGGAGCTCTGGAAACACCATATATTTT